Presented here are 28 T cell receptor beta chains from one specimen sequenced in a study of T cell responses to AZD1222 COVID-19 vaccine. Assay: immunoSEQ multiplex PCR; the TCRdb copy retains only in-frame clones and omits some. The repertoire has about 100,000 clones, about 88% of them found once; the top ten carry more than 1.5%. The sequencing here drew on peripheral blood, taken on day 0 of AZD1222 vaccination. The receptors stem from an adult in good health.

V gene TRBV7-6 combines with J gene TRBJ2-3, with TRBD2 matching 10 bases. Germline CDR1 reads SGHVS; CDR2 reads FNYEAQ. The CDR3 loop spans 16 amino acids. V shed 5 bases, J shed 5 bases, and the junction held 10 bases outside the gene matches. The DNA for the CDR3 is TGTGCCAGCAGCCCCCTTCAGCGGGAGGGCTTAGATACGCAGTATTTT. This translates into CASSPLQREGLDTQYF.

The J gene is TRBJ2-5, the V gene TRBV7-9, with 7 bases aligning to TRBD1. The CDR3 sequence is 17 residues long. Trimming at V came to 5 bases and at J to 1 base, leaving 13 bases not matched to a gene. In germline, CDR1 is SEHNR, CDR2 FQNEAQ (reference sequence). The CDR3 DNA reads TGTGCCAGCAGCCGACGGAGATTTGGGGACAGCCAAGAGACCCAGTACTTC. Encoded protein: CASSRRRFGDSQETQYF.

The chain combines TRBV7-9 with TRBJ1-1, with D uncertain. Trimming left V 1 base short and J 2 bases short, with 8 bases between. The CDR3 length is 14 residues. CDR1 and CDR2 (germline): SEHNR, FQNEAQ (reference sequence). The DNA for the CDR3 is TGTGCCAGCAGCTTAGATCCAGCAAACACTGAAGCTTTCTTT. Translating it yields CASSLDPANTEAFF.

This clone was seen more than once but under ten times. The rearrangement links TRBV7-7 to TRBJ2-1, with TRBD2 matching 14 bases. The CDR3 has 15 amino acids. The germline V gene has CDR1 SSHAT and CDR2 FNYEAQ (reference sequence). J lost 10 bases, V lost 5 bases, and 7 bases had no gene match. CDR3 protein: CASSAGLAGVGEQFF. DNA for the CDR3: TGTGCCAGCAGCGCGGGACTAGCGGGAGTCGGAGAGCAGTTCTTC.

Points on this clone: This sample includes further DNA sequences coding for the same CDR3. The V call is TRBV5-6, the J call TRBJ2-7; D is ambiguous. CDR3 length equals 12 residues. The germline V and J ends were trimmed by 4 bases and 3 bases, with 8 bases remaining between them. Per the germline V gene, CDR1 is SGHDT and CDR2 is YYEEEE. CDR3 DNA: TGTGCCAGCAGCCGCCAGAGCTACGAGCAGTACTTC. Its translation: CASSRQSYEQYF. Based on the CDR3 plus reference TRBV5-6 and TRBJ2-7, the full variable domain is DAGVTQSPTHLIKTRGQQVTLRCSPKSGHDTVSWYQQALGQGPQFIFQYYEEEERQRGNFPDRFSGHQFPNYSSELNVNALLLGDSALYLCASSRQSYEQYFGPGTRLTVT.

The J gene is TRBJ1-3, the V gene TRBV27; D call uncertain. The CDR3 length is 15 residues. Germline V gene data show CDR1 as MNHEY and CDR2 as SMNVEV (reference sequence). The V end lost 2 bases, the J end lost 1 base, and 9 bases lay between the germline ends. The CDR3 loop reads CASSLVPGSGNTIYF. CDR3 nucleotide sequence: TGTGCCAGCAGTTTAGTCCCCGGGTCTGGAAACACCATATATTTT.

This sequence joins TRBV20-1 and TRBJ2-7; 8 bases align to TRBD2. Losses at the gene ends were 5 bases for V and 5 bases for J; bases not matched to a gene: 2. The CDR3 totals 11 residues. Germline V gene sequence: CDR1 DFQATT, CDR2 SNEGSKA (reference sequence). CDR3 in amino acids: CSAGTSNEQYF. The CDR3 DNA reads TGCAGTGCTGGGACTAGTAACGAGCAGTACTTC.

J is TRBJ2-1 and V is TRBV7-9, with 7 bases matching TRBD2. CDR3 length: 15 amino acids. Germline V gene lookup returns CDR1 SEHNR and CDR2 FQNEAQ (reference sequence). V dropped 5 bases and J dropped 9; count of bases not matched to a gene: 13. CDR3 sequence: CASSDNAGAGSEQFF. The CDR3 DNA is TGTGCCAGCAGCGACAACGCGGGAGCCGGTAGTGAGCAGTTCTTC.

The J gene is TRBJ1-1, the V gene TRBV24-1, with D unresolved. CDR1 is KGHDR, CDR2 SFDVKD, per germline. V lost 4 bases and J 8 bases, leaving 10 bases between the germline ends. The CDR3 extends over 12 amino acids. The chain's CDR3 is CATSERGREAFF. Written as DNA, the CDR3 is TGTGCCACCAGTGAACGTGGAAGGGAAGCTTTCTTT.

This clone was seen only once. This chain links TRBV4-3 with TRBJ2-1, with D unclear. Germline CDR1 and CDR2: LGHNA and YSLEER. V lost 3 bases and J lost 2, with 11 bases in between. The CDR3 covers 15 residues. The CDR3 loop is CASSQYSATYNEQFF. The CDR3 DNA follows: TGCGCCAGCAGCCAGTACAGTGCTACCTACAATGAGCAGTTCTTC.

This sequence joins TRBV29-1 and TRBJ2-3; unclear D gene. The CDR3 sequence is 13 residues long. Looked up from germline, CDR1 is SQVTM and CDR2 is ANQGSEA. Trimming cost V 3 bases and J 2 bases, with 9 bases left between them. In DNA, the CDR3 is TGCAGCGTTGATCGGGCCTACACAGATACGCAGTATTTT. Residues: CSVDRAYTDTQYF.

This chain joins TRBV18 and TRBJ1-1; D perhaps matches TRBD1 (6 bases). This CDR3 has 14 amino acids. CDR1 and CDR2 from the germline V gene are KGHSH and LQKENI. The V and J ends lost 5 bases and 0 bases respectively, with 10 bases between them. The CDR3 sequence: CASSTRDMNTEAFF. CDR3 DNA sequence: TGTGCCAGCTCAACTCGGGACATGAACACTGAAGCTTTCTTT.

CDR3 nucleotides: TGTGCCAGCAGCATACTAGTTTCGGCGGGCGAGCAGTACTTC. Its protein product is CASSILVSAGEQYF. The chain recombines TRBV5-5 with TRBJ2-7, with a tentative D call TRBD2 (5 bases). Germline CDR1 is SGHKS and CDR2 is YYEKEE (reference sequence). The CDR3 is 14 residues long. Trimming shortened V by 4 bases and J by 6 bases, and 17 bases separated the two germline ends.

This clone occurred a few times. The chain carries TRBV21-1 and TRBJ2-7; the table calls TRBD1, which could not be checked here. TRBV21-1 is classified as a pseudogene. The CDR3 contains 19 residues. The CDR3 DNA sequence: TGTGCCAGCAGCAAAGGGCTTGGGACAGGGGGCGGACGGTCCTACGAGCAGTACTTC. This gives the protein CASSKGLGTGGGRSYEQYF.

The chain has TRBV18 and TRBJ1-1, with 8 bases matching TRBD1. CDR3 length: 13 amino acids. Trimming removed 5 bases from V and 11 bases from J; junction bases left unmatched: 10. Germline V CDR1 and CDR2: KGHSH, LQKENI. The DNA for the CDR3 is TGTGCCAGCTCAACAGGGGGGAGCGGTTTGGCTTTCTTT. The encoded protein is CASSTGGSGLAFF.

V gene TRBV18 combines with J gene TRBJ1-1, with D maybe TRBD1 (6 bases). CDR3 length: 13 amino acids. Germline-derived CDR1 and CDR2 are KGHSH and LQKENI. V was pared by 8 bases and J by 1 base, with 11 bases between. The CDR3 nucleotides are TGTGCCAGCGCATCAGGGGCGAACACTGAAGCTTTCTTT. This gives the protein CASASGANTEAFF.

This clone came up once. The rearrangement links TRBV29-1 to TRBJ1-1; 7 nucleotides align to TRBD1. Germline V gene lookup returns CDR1 SQVTM and CDR2 ANQGSEA. The CDR3 has 13 amino acids. V shed 5 bases and J 1 base; nucleotides not matched to a gene: 4. In nucleotides, the CDR3 is TGCAGCGTTCAGGGACAGTGGAACACTGAAGCTTTCTTT. Protein product: CSVQGQWNTEAFF.

The sample holds a few counts of this clone. The V and J genes are TRBV28 and TRBJ2-7; tentative D call: TRBD2 (5 bases). Germline CDR1 and CDR2: MDHEN and SYDVKM. This CDR3 is 16 amino acids long. V was shortened by 7 bases and J by 3 bases, with 22 bases between the two germline ends. The CDR3 is CASTSLSMNSFYEQYF. In DNA, the CDR3 is TGTGCCAGCACTAGCCTTTCAATGAATTCCTTCTACGAGCAGTACTTC.

The CDR3 loop reads CSVEVPKVSTEAFF. The CDR3 DNA is TGCAGCGTTGAAGTTCCCAAAGTAAGCACTGAAGCTTTCTTT. V is TRBV29-1 and J is TRBJ1-1; no clear D gene. This CDR3 spans 14 amino acids. V was clipped by 1 base and J by 4 bases, with 13 bases between them. From germline, CDR1 is SQVTM and CDR2 ANQGSEA.

The rearrangement joins TRBV5-1 to TRBJ2-1; D is perhaps TRBD2 (6 bases). The CDR3 runs 15 residues. Looked up from germline, CDR1 is SGHRS and CDR2 is YFSETQ. Trimming left V 0 bases short and J 4 bases short, with 11 bases between. DNA of the CDR3: TGCGCCAGCAGCTTGGGACTAGGGGATTACAATGAGCAGTTCTTC. This codes for CASSLGLGDYNEQFF.

This chain's CDR3 is CASSPRDLPFGYTF. The DNA for the CDR3 is TGTGCCAGCTCACCTCGGGACCTCCCGTTCGGCTACACCTTC. The rearrangement links TRBV18 to TRBJ1-2, with D possibly being TRBD1 (5 bases). The CDR3 covers 14 residues. Germline-derived CDR1 and CDR2 are KGHSH and LQKENI. Between the trimmed V and J ends, which lost 3 bases and 8 bases, there was a span of 16 bases.

The chain is built from TRBV6-5 and TRBJ1-6; 7 nucleotides line up with TRBD1. This CDR3 comprises 15 residues. CDR1 is MNHEY, CDR2 SVGAGI, per germline. V was pared by 6 bases and J by 3 bases, with 5 bases of the junction left unmatched. CDR3 DNA sequence: TGTGCCAGCAGCCAGCAGGGGGTCTATAATTCACCCCTCCACTTT. Translation gives CASSQQGVYNSPLHF.

The chain uses TRBV3-1 (or the pseudogene TRBV3-2) and TRBJ2-1; D may be TRBD1 or TRBD2 (5 bases each). Trimming pared 1 base from V and 10 bases from J, leaving 14 bases between. This CDR3 spans 14 amino acids. Germline V lookup: CDR1 LGHDT, CDR2 YNNKEL (reference sequence). The CDR3 here is CASSQGTGANEQFF. In DNA, the CDR3 is TGTGCCAGCAGCCAAGGAACCGGGGCAAACGAGCAGTTCTTC.

The chain is built from TRBV11-3 and TRBJ2-7; D is unclear. The CDR3 runs 13 residues. V dropped 2 bases and J dropped 2 bases, with 7 bases sitting between them. The germline gives CDR1 SGHNT, CDR2 YENEEA. CDR3 nucleotides: TGTGCCAGCAGCTTAATGGAAACCTACGAGCAGTACTTC. Protein sequence: CASSLMETYEQYF.

The chain employs TRBV7-2 and TRBJ2-7; 7 positions agree with TRBD2. The germline V gene has CDR1 SGHTA and CDR2 FQGNSA. The CDR3 is made up of 13 amino acids. Losses at the gene ends were 8 bases for V and 2 bases for J; bases not matched to a gene: 6. The CDR3 reads CASRASGTYEQYF. The CDR3, as DNA: TGTGCCAGCCGGGCTAGCGGTACCTACGAGCAGTACTTC. The full variable domain, with the rest looked up from reference TRBV7-2 and TRBJ2-7, is GAGVSQSPSNKVTEKGKDVELRCDPISGHTALYWYRQSLGQGLEFLIYFQGNSAPDKSGLPSDRFSAERTGGSVSTLTIQRTQQEDSAVYLCASRASGTYEQYFGPGTRLTVT.

This chain connects TRBV12-3 or TRBV12-4 to TRBJ2-2; no clear D. This CDR3 region has 11 residues. V lost 3 bases to trimming and J lost 7 bases, with 3 bases between them. This CDR3 reads CASSFGGELFF. For the CDR3, the DNA is TGTGCCAGCAGTTTCGGCGGGGAGCTGTTTTTT.

The CDR3 nucleotides read TGCGCCAGCAGCCCCCACTCGCGGGGCACAGATACGCAGTATTTT. Its protein product is CASSPHSRGTDTQYF. This chain connects TRBV4-3 to TRBJ2-3; weak D call: TRBD2 (5 bases). Trimming removed 4 bases from V and 1 base from J, with 12 bases in between. Per the germline V gene, CDR1 is LGHNA and CDR2 is YSLEER. CDR3 length: 15 amino acids.

The rearrangement joins TRBV6-5 to TRBJ1-2; 7 bases are shared with TRBD1. CDR3 length: 15 residues. From germline, CDR1 is MNHEY and CDR2 SVGAGI. With 2 bases clipped from V and 5 bases from J, the junction kept 8 bases outside the gene matches. This CDR3 is CASSYPGGQRYGYTF. The CDR3 DNA is TGTGCCAGCAGTTACCCAGGGGGACAGCGATATGGCTACACCTTC.